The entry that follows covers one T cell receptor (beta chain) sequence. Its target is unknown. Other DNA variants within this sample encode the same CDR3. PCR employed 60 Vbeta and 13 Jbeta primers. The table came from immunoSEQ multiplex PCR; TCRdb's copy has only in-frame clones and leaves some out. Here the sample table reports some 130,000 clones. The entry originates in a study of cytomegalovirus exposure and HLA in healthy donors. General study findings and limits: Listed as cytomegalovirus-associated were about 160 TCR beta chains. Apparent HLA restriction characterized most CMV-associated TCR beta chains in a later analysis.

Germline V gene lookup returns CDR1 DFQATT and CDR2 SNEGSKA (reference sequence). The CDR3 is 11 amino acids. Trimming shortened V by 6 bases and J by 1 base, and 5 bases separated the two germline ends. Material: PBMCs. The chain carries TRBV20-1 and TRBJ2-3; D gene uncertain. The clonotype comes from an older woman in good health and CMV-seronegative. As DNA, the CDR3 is TGCAGTGCCAGTCGCACAGATACGCAGTATTTT. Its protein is CSASRTDTQYF.